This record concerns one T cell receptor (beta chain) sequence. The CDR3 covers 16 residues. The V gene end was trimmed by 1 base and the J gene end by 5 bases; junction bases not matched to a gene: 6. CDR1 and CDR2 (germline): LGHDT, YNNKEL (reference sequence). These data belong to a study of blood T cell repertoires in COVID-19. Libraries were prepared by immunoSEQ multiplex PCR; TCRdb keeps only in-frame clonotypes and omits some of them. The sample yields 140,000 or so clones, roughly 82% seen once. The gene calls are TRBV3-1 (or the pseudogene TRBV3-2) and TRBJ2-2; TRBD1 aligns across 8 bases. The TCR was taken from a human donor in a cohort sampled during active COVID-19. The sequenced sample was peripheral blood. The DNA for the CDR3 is TGTGCCAGCAGCCAAGTATGGACAGGGATAACCGGGGAGCTGTTTTTT. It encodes CASSQVWTGITGELFF.